Listed below are T cell receptor beta chains from one sample, sequenced in a study of CD8 T cells in Susac syndrome. TCRdb analysed the immunoSEQ multiplex PCR reads with MiXCR anew, one entry per CDR3 protein. The sample yields about 66,000 distinct CDR3 sequences, just under 95% seen once. Sequencing input: CD8+ T cells from PBMCs. These receptors were taken from a human donor with multiple sclerosis. CDR3s include the opening cysteine and the closing phenylalanine or tryptophan. The D gene is left open where the match is weak. Only some rows state a clone size, as once, few, many or a class for expanded clones.

>TRBD1|TRBV29-1|TRBJ2-6|.
TGCAGCGTGATTGGTACGGGACAGGGGTTCTCTGGGGCCAACGTCCTGACTTTC
CSVIGTGQGFSGANVLTF
>.|TRBV6-5|TRBJ1-2|few
TGTGCCAGCAGTTCCGACTATGGCTACACCTTC
CASSSDYGYTF
>.|TRBV28|TRBJ1-1|once
TGTGCCAGCAGTCCCACAGGGAGGAGGACTGAAGCTTTCTTT
CASSPTGRRTEAFF
>.|TRBV28|TRBJ2-1|.
TGTGCCAGCAGTTGGGGCAAGGTGGCTGATGAGCAGTTCTTC
CASSWGKVADEQFF
>TRBD1|TRBV5-6|TRBJ2-7|.
TGTGCCAGCAGCTTGGATTTGGAGACAGGGGACTACGAGCAGTACTTC
CASSLDLETGDYEQYF
>.|TRBV2|TRBJ1-5|.
TGTGCCAGCAGTGCCGGGCCAGGTGGGAATCAGCCCCAGCATTTT
CASSAGPGGNQPQHF
>.|TRBV27|TRBJ2-7|.
TGTGCCAGCAGTTCGGACACGTTCGAGCAGTACTTC
CASSSDTFEQYF
>TRBD2|TRBV13|TRBJ2-7|.
TGTGCCAGCAGCCTTGGGACTAGCGCAAACTCCTACGAGCAGTACTTC
CASSLGTSANSYEQYF
>.|TRBV28|TRBJ1-2|.
TGTGCCAGCAGCTCCGGGACGACCTATGGCTACACCTTC
CASSSGTTYGYTF
>TRBD1|TRBV14|TRBJ2-1|.
TGTGCCAGCAGCCAAGGACAGGGGAGGTACAATGAGCAGTTCTTC
CASSQGQGRYNEQFF
>TRBD1|TRBV7-9|TRBJ2-1|.
TGTGCCAGCAGCGTCGCCGGGACAGGGGATTACAATGAGCAGTTCTTC
CASSVAGTGDYNEQFF
>.|TRBV6-2/TRBV6-3|TRBJ2-4|.
TGTGCCAGCAGTTACGCAGGCTGGGGGGACATTCAGTACTTC
CASSYAGWGDIQYF
>TRBD2|TRBV28|TRBJ2-5|.
TGTGCCAGCAAAAAGGCGGGGGGAGAGACCCAGTACTTC
CASKKAGGETQYF
>TRBD1|TRBV2|TRBJ1-2|.
TGTGCCAGCAGGGACAGGGATAACTATGGCTACACCTTC
CASRDRDNYGYTF
>TRBD2|TRBV20-1|TRBJ2-7|.
TGCAGTGCTAGGTCTTCAACTAGCGGGGGGTCCTACGAGCAGTACTTC
CSARSSTSGGSYEQYF
>.|TRBV14|TRBJ2-1|.
TGTGCCAGCAGCCAAGTTCCCAGTCGGAGGGCCAATGAGCAGTTCTTC
CASSQVPSRRANEQFF
>.|TRBV24-1|TRBJ2-3|.
TGTGCCACCAGTGATCCTATGGGGGCAAAAGATACGCAGTATTTT
CATSDPMGAKDTQYF
>.|TRBV3-1|TRBJ2-7|.
TGTGCCAGCAGTCGCCTTCATCGAACAGTCTACGAGCAGTACTTC
CASSRLHRTVYEQYF
>.|TRBV27|TRBJ1-2|.
TGTGCCAGCAGTTTAGGGGGCGGAAGAGGCTACACCTTC
CASSLGGGRGYTF
>.|TRBV19|TRBJ2-5|.
TGTGCCAGTAGTACCCCCCGGGGCCAAGAGACCCAGTACTTC
CASSTPRGQETQYF
>.|TRBV9|TRBJ1-2|.
TGTGCCAGCGGGGAGGTTTCCCTTGGCTACACCTTC
CASGEVSLGYTF
>.|TRBV28|TRBJ1-2|.
TGTGCCAGCAGGGGGGGGACGCCGAACTACTATGGCTACACCTTC
CASRGGTPNYYGYTF
>.|TRBV2|TRBJ2-7|once
TGTGCCAGCAGCGGAAGTATCTCCTACGAGCAGTACTTC
CASSGSISYEQYF